This entry lists 27 T cell receptor beta chains sequenced from one sample in a study of long-term antiretroviral therapy in people with HIV. Run at survey level, the immunoSEQ assay was version v3.0. TCRdb keeps only in-frame clones here, not all; method: immunoSEQ multiplex PCR. The table has tens of thousands of clones, roughly 85% seen once; the top ten hold less than 5.5%. This specimen was unsorted PBMCs, taken approximately 3.5 years after starting antiretroviral therapy. These TCRs come from a young man with HIV.

J is TRBJ2-4 and V is TRBV27, with D possibly being TRBD1 (5 bases). The CDR3 is made up of 15 amino acids. The V gene lost 5 bases and the J gene lost 6 bases, with 17 bases spanning the gap. The V gene's germline CDR1 is MNHEY and CDR2 SMNVEV (reference sequence). In nucleotides, the CDR3 is TGTGCCAGCAGTGGCCTAGGCAGGGCTGGAAACATTCAGTACTTC. Translated, it gives CASSGLGRAGNIQYF.

V usage is TRBV11-2 and J usage is TRBJ2-7; 14 bases align to TRBD2. The V segment lost 5 bases and the J segment 4 bases; nucleotides outside the gene matches: 4. This CDR3 spans 15 amino acids. Germline CDR1 SGHAT, CDR2 FQNNGV. The CDR3 loop reads CASSPRTSGGYEQYF. In DNA, the CDR3 is TGTGCCAGCAGCCCCCGGACTAGCGGGGGGTACGAGCAGTACTTC. Complete variable domain (other parts from reference TRBV11-2 and TRBJ2-7): EAGVAQSPRYKIIEKRQSVAFWCNPISGHATLYWYQQILGQGPKLLIQFQNNGVVDDSQLPKDRFSAERLKGVDSTLKIQPAKLEDSAVYLCASSPRTSGGYEQYFGPGTRLTVT.

The chain uses TRBV5-1 and TRBJ1-1, with 7 nucleotides matching TRBD1. V was clipped by 4 bases and J by 0 bases; unmatched bases: 6. Germline V gene data show CDR1 as SGHRS and CDR2 as YFSETQ. This CDR3 is 15 amino acids long. CDR3 residues: CASSPTGQMNTEAFF. The CDR3 nucleotides are TGCGCCAGCAGCCCGACGGGACAGATGAACACTGAAGCTTTCTTT.

This clone was detected a few times. The rearrangement links TRBV27 to TRBJ1-5; the D gene is possibly TRBD1 (5 bases). Trimming left V 1 base short and J 2 bases short, with 12 bases between. Per germline, CDR1 MNHEY and CDR2 SMNVEV (reference sequence). This CDR3 spans 16 amino acids. The CDR3 DNA reads as TGTGCCAGCAGTTTATGGGGGGGAGATGGCAATCAGCCCCAGCATTTT. This gives the protein CASSLWGGDGNQPQHF.

The V call is TRBV6-5, the J call TRBJ2-7; D not resolved. The CDR3 is 14 residues long. Deletions cut 2 bases from V and 2 bases from J, with 10 bases between. In germline, CDR1 is MNHEY, CDR2 SVGAGI. CDR3 sequence reads: CASSYKGRAYEQYF. The CDR3 DNA reads TGTGCCAGCAGTTACAAGGGTAGGGCCTACGAGCAGTACTTC.

The CDR3: CASRYTGGESNEQFF. The CDR3 coding sequence is TGTGCCAGCAGGTACACAGGGGGGGAGAGCAATGAGCAGTTCTTC. V and J are TRBV2 and TRBJ2-1; D is possibly TRBD1 (8 bases). This CDR3 has 15 amino acids. The germline V gene has CDR1 SNHLY and CDR2 FYNNEI. With 6 bases removed from V and 6 bases from J, the gap between germline ends came to 18 bases.

The rearrangement links TRBV9 to TRBJ1-1; tentative D call: TRBD1 (6 bases). Germline CDR1 is SGDLS and CDR2 is YYNGEE. This CDR3 contains 15 residues. V lost 4 bases, J lost 1 base, and 14 bases lay in between. CDR3 region: CASSHTGHSNTEAFF. The CDR3 DNA sequence: TGTGCCAGCAGCCACACGGGACACTCGAACACTGAAGCTTTCTTT.

This chain uses TRBV27 with TRBJ1-1, with TRBD1 as a possible D gene (6 bases). CDR1 and CDR2 from the germline V gene are MNHEY and SMNVEV (reference sequence). The CDR3 loop spans 16 amino acids. V lost 4 bases and J 3 bases, leaving 18 bases between the germline ends. DNA of the CDR3: TGTGCCAGCAGTTCCAACCACAGGGATAAGGACACTGAAGCTTTCTTT. Translation gives CASSSNHRDKDTEAFF.

The CDR3 bases are TGCGCCAGCAGCTCGGAGGGGAACTACGAGCAGTACTTC. Translating gives CASSSEGNYEQYF. The rearrangement links TRBV5-1 to TRBJ2-7; a weak D match, TRBD2 (6 bases). V gave up 3 bases and J gave up 3 bases, with 10 bases separating them. CDR3 length: 13 amino acids. Germline V gives CDR1 SGHRS, CDR2 YFSETQ. The complete variable domain, with remaining parts taken from reference TRBV5-1 and TRBJ2-7, reads KAGVTQTPRYLIKTRGQQVTLSCSPISGHRSVSWYQQTPGQGLQFLFEYFSETQRNKGNFPGRFSGRQFSNSRSEMNVSTLELGDSALYLCASSSEGNYEQYFGPGTRLTVT.

The chain recombines TRBV21-1 with TRBJ1-2; the table's D call, TRBD1, was not checked against the DNA. TRBV21-1 is flagged as a pseudogene. This CDR3 has 17 amino acids. The CDR3 reads CASSKQDRAQANYGYTF. The DNA of the CDR3 is TGTGCCAGCAGCAAACAAGACAGGGCCCAAGCTAACTATGGCTACACCTTC.

This chain uses TRBV18 with TRBJ1-1; 11 bases map to TRBD1. CDR1 is KGHSH and CDR2 is LQKENI in the germline V gene. This CDR3 has 14 amino acids. The junction had 5 bases not matched to a gene; V was cut back by 4 bases and J by 7 bases. CDR3 nucleotide sequence: TGTGCCAGCTCACTAGGACAGGGGGCGGTTGAAGCTTTCTTT. Amino acids: CASSLGQGAVEAFF.

This chain links TRBV19 with TRBJ2-5, with 10 nucleotides matching TRBD2. The CDR3 has 16 residues. Germline CDR1 and CDR2: LNHDA and SQIVND (reference sequence). V was clipped by 3 bases and J by 2 bases; unmatched bases: 6. The CDR3 DNA reads as TGTGCCAGTAGTATGCGTCTAGCGGGGGTTCAAGAGACCCAGTACTTC. This gives the protein CASSMRLAGVQETQYF. Looking up the rest from reference TRBV19 and TRBJ2-5 gives the full variable domain: DGGITQSPKYLFRKEGQNVTLSCEQNLNHDAMYWYRQDPGQGLRLIYYSQIVNDFQKGDIAEGYSVSREKKESFPLTVTSAQKNPTAFYLCASSMRLAGVQETQYFGPGTRLLVL.

The rearrangement links TRBV5-6 to TRBJ2-7, with 8 bases matching TRBD1. The V gene end was trimmed by 3 bases and the J gene end by 5 bases; junction bases not matched to a gene: 7. The germline V gene encodes CDR1 SGHDT and CDR2 YYEEEE. The CDR3 extends over 14 amino acids. The CDR3 here is CASSSDRAGHEQYF. The CDR3 DNA reads as TGTGCCAGCAGCTCGGACAGGGCCGGACACGAGCAGTACTTC. Full variable domain (missing parts from reference TRBV5-6 and TRBJ2-7): DAGVTQSPTHLIKTRGQQVTLRCSPKSGHDTVSWYQQALGQGPQFIFQYYEEEERQRGNFPDRFSGHQFPNYSSELNVNALLLGDSALYLCASSSDRAGHEQYFGPGTRLTVT.

The chain joins TRBV28 to TRBJ1-2; D ambiguous. Trimming shortened V by 6 bases and J by 2 bases, and 10 bases separated the two germline ends. Germline CDR1 and CDR2: MDHEN and SYDVKM. The CDR3 has 13 residues. The CDR3 sequence: CASRSPGNYGYTF. In nucleotides, the CDR3 is TGTGCCAGCAGATCCCCGGGGAACTATGGCTACACCTTC.

V usage is TRBV11-2 and J usage is TRBJ2-7; 10 positions agree with TRBD2. Germline-derived CDR1 and CDR2 are SGHAT and FQNNGV. This CDR3 has 14 amino acids. Trimming at V came to 4 bases and at J to 7 bases, leaving 7 bases not matched to a gene. This CDR3 reads CASSSLRTSGEQYF. CDR3 coding DNA: TGTGCCAGCAGCTCTCTCCGGACTAGCGGTGAGCAGTACTTC.

This chain links TRBV5-1 with TRBJ1-2, with D perhaps matching TRBD1 (6 bases). V was trimmed by 0 bases and J by 6 bases, leaving 12 bases between them. The CDR3 spans 14 residues. The germline V gene has CDR1 SGHRS and CDR2 YFSETQ. CDR3 nucleotide sequence: TGCGCCAGCAGCTTGGCTGGCAGGGGAGATGGCTACACCTTC. Translating it yields CASSLAGRGDGYTF.

V is TRBV7-9 and J is TRBJ2-7, with D unresolved. The CDR3 loop spans 18 amino acids. The V end was cut by 4 bases, the J end by 0 bases, with 22 bases between. The V gene's germline CDR1 is SEHNR and CDR2 FQNEAQ (reference sequence). CDR3 DNA sequence: TGTGCCAGCAGCTCCCCCCTGACCGATCTGACGGACTCCTACGAGCAGTACTTC. This gives the protein CASSSPLTDLTDSYEQYF.

The chain carries TRBV7-9 and TRBJ2-5; D may be TRBD1 (5 bases). The CDR3 has 15 amino acids. Deletions cut 4 bases from V and 5 bases from J, with 17 bases between. Germline V CDR1 and CDR2: SEHNR, FQNEAQ (reference sequence). The chain's CDR3 is CASSSTFQGTETQYF. The DNA of the CDR3 is TGTGCCAGCAGCTCAACCTTCCAGGGTACCGAGACCCAGTACTTC.

V gene TRBV9 combines with J gene TRBJ2-3; 11 nucleotides match TRBD2. V was clipped by 0 bases and J by 2 bases; unmatched bases: 8. This CDR3 has 18 amino acids. Germline lookup yields CDR1 SGDLS and CDR2 YYNGEE. The CDR3, as DNA: TGTGCCAGCAGCGTAGAAGGGGCTAGCGGGAGGTACACAGATACGCAGTATTTT. Protein: CASSVEGASGRYTDTQYF. The full variable domain, completed using reference TRBV9 and TRBJ2-3, is DSGVTQTPKHLITATGQRVTLRCSPRSGDLSVYWYQQSLDQGLQFLIQYYNGEERAKGNILERFSAQQFPDLHSELNLSSLELGDSALYFCASSVEGASGRYTDTQYFGPGTRLTVL.

The chain links TRBV20-1 to TRBJ1-1; D gene ambiguous. Germline CDR1 and CDR2: DFQATT and SNEGSKA (reference sequence). V lost 3 bases, J lost 4 bases, and 6 bases lay in between. The CDR3 has 11 amino acids. CDR3 sequence (DNA): TGCAGTGCTAGCACGAGCACTGAAGCTTTCTTT. Translated: CSASTSTEAFF.

The chain has TRBV18 and TRBJ2-3; D gene uncertain. The germline V and J ends were trimmed by 3 bases and 2 bases, with 9 bases remaining between them. This CDR3 has 14 amino acids. Germline assignment: CDR1 KGHSH and CDR2 LQKENI. For the CDR3, the DNA is TGTGCCAGCTCACCTCCAACTCACACAGATACGCAGTATTTT. Translated: CASSPPTHTDTQYF. The entire variable domain, with the rest obtained from reference TRBV18 and TRBJ2-3, is as follows: NAGVMQNPRHLVRRRGQEARLRCSPMKGHSHVYWYRQLPEEGLKFMVYLQKENIIDESGMPKERFSAEFPKEGPSILRIQQVVRGDSAAYFCASSPPTHTDTQYFGPGTRLTVL.

The gene calls are TRBV6-1 and TRBJ1-1; tentatively, D is TRBD1 (5 bases). Germline lookup yields CDR1 MNHNS and CDR2 SASEGT. The CDR3 loop spans 14 amino acids. Trimming took 6 bases from V and 4 from J, leaving 15 bases between them. In DNA, the CDR3 is TGTGCCAGCAGGGGGGGAGGCAGCTCCACTGAAGCTTTCTTT. This sequence encodes CASRGGGSSTEAFF.

This clone was detected a few times. The chain couples TRBV29-1 to TRBJ2-7, with 7 bases lining up with TRBD1. Germline assignment: CDR1 SQVTM and CDR2 ANQGSEA. The CDR3 covers 14 residues. Germline trimming cut 5 bases from V and 2 bases from J; bases unmatched to any gene: 9. CDR3 amino acids: CSVRQGENAYEQYF. The CDR3 DNA sequence: TGCAGCGTTCGACAGGGCGAAAATGCCTACGAGCAGTACTTC.

The V and J genes are TRBV19 and TRBJ1-2; D is undetermined. V lost 0 bases to trimming and J lost 6 bases, with 8 bases between them. CDR1 is LNHDA, CDR2 SQIVND, per germline (reference sequence). This CDR3 region has 13 residues. CDR3 region: CASSIDSEHGYTF. CDR3 DNA: TGTGCCAGTAGTATAGATTCAGAGCATGGCTACACCTTC.

The genes are TRBV10-3 and TRBJ2-1; 9 bases are a match to TRBD1. Per germline, CDR1 ENHRY and CDR2 SYGVKD. The CDR3 totals 15 residues. V was pared by 5 bases and J by 2 bases, with 4 bases of the junction left unmatched. The CDR3 DNA reads as TGTGCCATCAGTCAGGACAGGGGAACCTACAATGAGCAGTTCTTC. Translating it yields CAISQDRGTYNEQFF.

The V and J genes are TRBV5-1 and TRBJ2-7, with a weak D call TRBD1 (6 bases). CDR3 length: 12 amino acids. Between the trimmed V and J ends, which lost 3 bases and 6 bases, there was a span of 10 bases. The germline V gene encodes CDR1 SGHRS and CDR2 YFSETQ. This CDR3 is CASSSEGGEQYF. The CDR3 nucleotides are TGCGCCAGCAGCTCGGAAGGGGGCGAGCAGTACTTC.

The rearrangement joins TRBV5-1 to TRBJ2-7, with 7 nucleotides matching TRBD1. Trimming took 4 bases from V and 1 from J; bases not matched to a gene: 5. The CDR3 runs to 14 residues. The germline V gene has CDR1 SGHRS and CDR2 YFSETQ. The CDR3 loop is CASSTDRVSYEQYF. In DNA form, the CDR3 reads TGCGCCAGCAGCACTGACAGGGTGTCCTACGAGCAGTACTTC.